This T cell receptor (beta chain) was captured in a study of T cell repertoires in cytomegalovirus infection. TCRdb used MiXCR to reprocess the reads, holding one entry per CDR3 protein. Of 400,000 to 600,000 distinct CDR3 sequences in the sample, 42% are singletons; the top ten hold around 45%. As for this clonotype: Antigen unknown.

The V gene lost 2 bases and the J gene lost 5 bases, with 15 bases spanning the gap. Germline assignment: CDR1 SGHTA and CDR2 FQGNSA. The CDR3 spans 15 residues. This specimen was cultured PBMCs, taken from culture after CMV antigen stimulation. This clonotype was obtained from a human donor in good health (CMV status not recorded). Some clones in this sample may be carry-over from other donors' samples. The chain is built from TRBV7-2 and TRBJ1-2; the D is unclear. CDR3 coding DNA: TGTGCCAGCAGCTTATACGCGGGCCCGCCGTATGGCTACACCTTC. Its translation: CASSLYAGPPYGYTF.